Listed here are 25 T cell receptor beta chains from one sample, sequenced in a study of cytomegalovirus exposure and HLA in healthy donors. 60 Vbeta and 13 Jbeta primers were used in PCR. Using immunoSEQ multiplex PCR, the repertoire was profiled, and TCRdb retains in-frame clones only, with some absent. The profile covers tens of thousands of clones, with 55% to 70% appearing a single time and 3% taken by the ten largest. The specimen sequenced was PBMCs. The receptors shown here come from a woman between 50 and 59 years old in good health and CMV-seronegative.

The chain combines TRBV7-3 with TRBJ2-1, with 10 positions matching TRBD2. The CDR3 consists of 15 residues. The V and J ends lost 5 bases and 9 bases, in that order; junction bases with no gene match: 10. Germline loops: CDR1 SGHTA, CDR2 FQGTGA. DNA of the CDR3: TGTGCCAGCAGCCCTCTAGCGGGAGTAGGCAGTGAGCAGTTCTTC. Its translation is CASSPLAGVGSEQFF.

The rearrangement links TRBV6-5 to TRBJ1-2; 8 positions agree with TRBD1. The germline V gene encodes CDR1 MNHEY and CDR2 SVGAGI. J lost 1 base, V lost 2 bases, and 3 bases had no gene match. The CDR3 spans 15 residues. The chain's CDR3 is CASSYQGAVNYGYTF. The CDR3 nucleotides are TGTGCCAGCAGTTACCAGGGGGCGGTTAACTATGGCTACACCTTC.

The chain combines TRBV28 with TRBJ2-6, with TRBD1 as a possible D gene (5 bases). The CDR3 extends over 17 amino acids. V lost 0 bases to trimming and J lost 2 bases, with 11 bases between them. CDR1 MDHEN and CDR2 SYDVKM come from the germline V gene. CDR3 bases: TGTGCCAGCAGTTTATGGGCTCAGGGTACTGGGGCCAACGTCCTGACTTTC. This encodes CASSLWAQGTGANVLTF. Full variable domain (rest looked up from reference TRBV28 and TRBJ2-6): DVKVTQSSRYLVKRTGEKVFLECVQDMDHENMFWYRQDPGLGLRLIYFSYDVKMKEKGDIPEGYSVSREKKERFSLILESASTNQTSMYLCASSLWAQGTGANVLTFGAGSRLTVL.

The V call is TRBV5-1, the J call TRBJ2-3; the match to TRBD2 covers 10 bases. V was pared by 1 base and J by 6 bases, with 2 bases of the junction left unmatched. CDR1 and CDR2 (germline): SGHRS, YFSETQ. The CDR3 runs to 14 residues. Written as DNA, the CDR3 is TGCGCCAGCAGCTTGCTAGCGGGAGTTGATACGCAGTATTTT. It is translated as CASSLLAGVDTQYF. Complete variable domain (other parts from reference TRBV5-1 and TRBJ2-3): KAGVTQTPRYLIKTRGQQVTLSCSPISGHRSVSWYQQTPGQGLQFLFEYFSETQRNKGNFPGRFSGRQFSNSRSEMNVSTLELGDSALYLCASSLLAGVDTQYFGPGTRLTVL.

The CDR3 here is CASSLGVRRETFYEQYF. CDR3 nucleotide sequence: TGTGCCAGCAGCTTAGGTGTGCGAAGGGAGACCTTCTACGAGCAGTACTTC. The chain combines TRBV5-6 with TRBJ2-7; D is possibly TRBD2 (5 bases). Trimming cost V 2 bases and J 3 bases, with 21 bases left between them. CDR3 length equals 17 residues. The germline V gene has CDR1 SGHDT and CDR2 YYEEEE.

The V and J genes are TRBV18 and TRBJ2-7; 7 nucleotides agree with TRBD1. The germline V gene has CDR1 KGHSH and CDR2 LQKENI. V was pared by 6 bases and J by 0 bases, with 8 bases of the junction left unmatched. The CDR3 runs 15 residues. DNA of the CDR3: TGTGCCAGCTCGCCATACCGGGACAGCTCCTACGAGCAGTACTTC. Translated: CASSPYRDSSYEQYF.

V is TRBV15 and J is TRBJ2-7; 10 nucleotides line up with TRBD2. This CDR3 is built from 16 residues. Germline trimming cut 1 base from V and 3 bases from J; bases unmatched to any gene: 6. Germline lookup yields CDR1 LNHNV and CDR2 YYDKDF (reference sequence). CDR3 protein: CATSRASSGSLYEQYF. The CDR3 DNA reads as TGTGCCACCAGCAGAGCGTCTAGCGGGAGCCTCTACGAGCAGTACTTC.

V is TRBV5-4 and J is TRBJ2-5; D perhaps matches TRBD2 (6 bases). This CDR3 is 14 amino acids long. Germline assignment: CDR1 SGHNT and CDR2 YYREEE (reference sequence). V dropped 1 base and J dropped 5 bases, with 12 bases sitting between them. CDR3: CASSLRRGRETQYF. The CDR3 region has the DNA TGTGCCAGCAGCTTGAGACGGGGGAGGGAGACCCAGTACTTC.

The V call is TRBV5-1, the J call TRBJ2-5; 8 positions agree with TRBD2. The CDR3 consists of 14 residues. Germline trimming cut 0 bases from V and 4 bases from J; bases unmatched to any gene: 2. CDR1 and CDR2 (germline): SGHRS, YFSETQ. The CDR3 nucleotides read TGCGCCAGCAGCTTGGACAGCGGGAGAGAGACCCAGTACTTC. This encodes CASSLDSGRETQYF. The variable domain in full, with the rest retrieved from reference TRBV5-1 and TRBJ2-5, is KAGVTQTPRYLIKTRGQQVTLSCSPISGHRSVSWYQQTPGQGLQFLFEYFSETQRNKGNFPGRFSGRQFSNSRSEMNVSTLELGDSALYLCASSLDSGRETQYFGPGTRLLVL.

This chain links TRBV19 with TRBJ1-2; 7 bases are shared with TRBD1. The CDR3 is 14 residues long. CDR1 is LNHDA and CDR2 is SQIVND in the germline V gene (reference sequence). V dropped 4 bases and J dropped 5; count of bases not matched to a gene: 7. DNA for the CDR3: TGTGCCAGTAGTACTATTACAGGGGTTTATGGCTACACCTTC. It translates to CASSTITGVYGYTF.

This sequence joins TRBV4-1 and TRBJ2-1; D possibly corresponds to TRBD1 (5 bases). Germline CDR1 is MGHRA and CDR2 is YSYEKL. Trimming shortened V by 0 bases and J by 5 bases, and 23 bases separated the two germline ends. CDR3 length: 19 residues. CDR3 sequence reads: CASSQEGQAPMPRDNEQFF. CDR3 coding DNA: TGCGCCAGCAGCCAAGAGGGTCAGGCTCCGATGCCCAGGGACAATGAGCAGTTCTTC.

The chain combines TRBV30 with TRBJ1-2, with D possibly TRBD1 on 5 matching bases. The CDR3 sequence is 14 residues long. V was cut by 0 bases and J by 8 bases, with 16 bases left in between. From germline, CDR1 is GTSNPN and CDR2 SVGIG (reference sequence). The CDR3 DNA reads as TGTGCCTGGAGTGTAGGAGAGGGGAGGGGAGGCTACACCTTC. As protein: CAWSVGEGRGGYTF.

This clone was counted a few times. The CDR3 DNA reads TGTGCCAGCAGCGTCCCGGGGAACACTGAAGCTTTCTTT. Amino acid sequence: CASSVPGNTEAFF. The chain carries TRBV11-2 and TRBJ1-1, with D unresolved. The CDR3 has 13 residues. Germline lookup yields CDR1 SGHAT and CDR2 FQNNGV. Trimming took 5 bases from V and 1 from J, leaving 8 bases between them.

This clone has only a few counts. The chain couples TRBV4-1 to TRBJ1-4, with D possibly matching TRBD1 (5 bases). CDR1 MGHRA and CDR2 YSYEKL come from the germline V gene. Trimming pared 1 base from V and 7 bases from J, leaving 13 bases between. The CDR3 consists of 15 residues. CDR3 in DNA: TGCGCCAGCAGCCAAGGGCAGGGCGGGGGTGAAAAACTGTTTTTT. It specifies CASSQGQGGGEKLFF.

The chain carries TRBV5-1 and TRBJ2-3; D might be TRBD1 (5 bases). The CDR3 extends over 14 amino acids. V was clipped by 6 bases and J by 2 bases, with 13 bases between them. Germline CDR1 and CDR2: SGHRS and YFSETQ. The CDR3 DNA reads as TGCGCCAGCACGGTGGGGCCTAACACAGATACGCAGTATTTT. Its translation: CASTVGPNTDTQYF.

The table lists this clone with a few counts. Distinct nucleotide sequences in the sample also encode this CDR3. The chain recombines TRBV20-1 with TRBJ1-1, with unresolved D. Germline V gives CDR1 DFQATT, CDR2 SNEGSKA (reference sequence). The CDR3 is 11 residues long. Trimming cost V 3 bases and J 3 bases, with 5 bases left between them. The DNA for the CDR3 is TGCAGTGCTAGGCGCGACACTGAAGCTTTCTTT. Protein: CSARRDTEAFF.

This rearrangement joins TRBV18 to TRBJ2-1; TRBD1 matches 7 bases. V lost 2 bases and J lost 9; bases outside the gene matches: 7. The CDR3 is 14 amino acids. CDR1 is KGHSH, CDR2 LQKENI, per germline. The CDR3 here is CASSPDRVNGEQFF. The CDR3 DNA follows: TGTGCCAGCTCACCAGACAGGGTCAACGGTGAGCAGTTCTTC.

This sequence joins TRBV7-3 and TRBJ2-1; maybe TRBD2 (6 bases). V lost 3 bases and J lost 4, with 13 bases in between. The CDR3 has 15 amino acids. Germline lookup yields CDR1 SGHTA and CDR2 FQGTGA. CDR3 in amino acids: CASSFTGDSYNEQFF. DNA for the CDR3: TGTGCCAGCAGCTTTACGGGAGATTCGTACAATGAGCAGTTCTTC.

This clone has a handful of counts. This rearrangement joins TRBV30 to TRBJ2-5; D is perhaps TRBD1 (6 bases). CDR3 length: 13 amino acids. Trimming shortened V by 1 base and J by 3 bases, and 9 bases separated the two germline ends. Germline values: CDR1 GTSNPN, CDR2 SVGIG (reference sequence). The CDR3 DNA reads TGTGCCTGGAGTGAGAGGACAGAAGAGACCCAGTACTTC. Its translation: CAWSERTEETQYF.

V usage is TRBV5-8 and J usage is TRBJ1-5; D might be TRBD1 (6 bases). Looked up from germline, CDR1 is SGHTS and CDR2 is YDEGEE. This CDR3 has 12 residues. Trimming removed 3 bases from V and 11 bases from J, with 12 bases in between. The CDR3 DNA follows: TGTGCCAGCAGCTCGGACAGTCTAGCCCAGCATTTT. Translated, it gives CASSSDSLAQHF.

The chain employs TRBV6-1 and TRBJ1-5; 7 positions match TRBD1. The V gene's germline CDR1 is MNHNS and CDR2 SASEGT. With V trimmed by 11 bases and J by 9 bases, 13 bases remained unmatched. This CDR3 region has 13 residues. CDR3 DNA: TGTGCCGGATCTAGGACAGGCGGACGGCCCCAGCATTTT. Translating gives CAGSRTGGRPQHF.

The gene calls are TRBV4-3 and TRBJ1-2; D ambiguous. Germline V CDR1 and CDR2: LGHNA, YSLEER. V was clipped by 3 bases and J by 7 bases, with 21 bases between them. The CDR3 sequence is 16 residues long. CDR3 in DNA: TGCGCCAGCAGCCATGAGTCGAAAGCGGGCGCGGGTGGCTACACCTTC. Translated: CASSHESKAGAGGYTF.

The CDR3 DNA sequence: TGTGCCAGCAGCCCAGGGGGTGAAAAACTGTTTTTT. It codes for CASSPGGEKLFF. The V call is TRBV4-2, the J call TRBJ1-4; the match to TRBD1 covers 7 bases. Germline lookup yields CDR1 LGHNA and CDR2 YNFKEQ. V lost 4 bases and J lost 7; bases outside the gene matches: 0. This CDR3 is 12 amino acids long.

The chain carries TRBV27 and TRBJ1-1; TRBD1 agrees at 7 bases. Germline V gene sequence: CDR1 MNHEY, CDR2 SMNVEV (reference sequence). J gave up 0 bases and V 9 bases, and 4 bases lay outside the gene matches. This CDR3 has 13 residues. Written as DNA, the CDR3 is TGTGCCAGAGGGGACAGATTGAACACTGAAGCTTTCTTT. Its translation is CARGDRLNTEAFF.

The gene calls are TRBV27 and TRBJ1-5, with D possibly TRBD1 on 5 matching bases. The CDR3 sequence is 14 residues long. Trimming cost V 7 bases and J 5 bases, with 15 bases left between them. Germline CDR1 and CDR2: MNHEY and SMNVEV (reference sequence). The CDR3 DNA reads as TGTGCCAGCAATCCCTCGGGGGGGGATCAGCCCCAGCATTTT. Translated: CASNPSGGDQPQHF.